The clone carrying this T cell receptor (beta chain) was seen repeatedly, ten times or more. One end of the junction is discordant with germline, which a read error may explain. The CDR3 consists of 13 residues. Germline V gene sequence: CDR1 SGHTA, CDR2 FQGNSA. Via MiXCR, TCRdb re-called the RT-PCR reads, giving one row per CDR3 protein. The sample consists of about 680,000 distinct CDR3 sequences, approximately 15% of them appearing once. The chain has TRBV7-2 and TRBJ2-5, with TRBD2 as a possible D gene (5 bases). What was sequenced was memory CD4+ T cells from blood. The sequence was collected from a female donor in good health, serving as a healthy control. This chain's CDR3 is CASSPRGGETQYF. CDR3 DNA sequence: TGTGCTAGCAGCCCCCGGGGTGGCGAGACCCAGTACTTC.